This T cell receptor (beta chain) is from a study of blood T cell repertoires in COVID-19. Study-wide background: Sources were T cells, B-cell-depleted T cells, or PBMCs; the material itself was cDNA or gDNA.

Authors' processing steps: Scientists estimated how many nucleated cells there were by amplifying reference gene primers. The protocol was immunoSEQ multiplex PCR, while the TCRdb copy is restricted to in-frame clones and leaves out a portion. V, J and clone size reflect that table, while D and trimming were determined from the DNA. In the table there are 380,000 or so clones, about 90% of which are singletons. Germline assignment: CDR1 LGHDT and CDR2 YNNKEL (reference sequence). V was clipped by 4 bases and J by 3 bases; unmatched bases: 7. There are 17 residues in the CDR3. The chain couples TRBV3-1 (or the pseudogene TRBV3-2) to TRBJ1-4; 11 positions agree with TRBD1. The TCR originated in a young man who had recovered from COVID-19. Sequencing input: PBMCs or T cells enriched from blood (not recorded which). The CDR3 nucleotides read TGTGCCAGCAGCCCAGGGACAGGGGGAGTACCTAATGAAAAACTGTTTTTT. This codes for CASSPGTGGVPNEKLFF.